Presented here are 11 T cell receptor beta chains from one specimen sequenced in a study of CD8 T cells in Susac syndrome. RNA, at about 0.45 to 1 ug, was reverse transcribed with random hexamers. TCRdb reprocessed the immunoSEQ multiplex PCR reads via MiXCR and lists one record per CDR3 protein. Among some 99,000 distinct CDR3 sequences, around 94% were seen once, and the ten largest hold over 0.3%. The sequencing sample was made of CD4+ T cells from PBMCs. All receptors derive from a human donor with Susac syndrome.

The chain couples TRBV29-1 to TRBJ1-1; D not resolved. This CDR3 spans 12 amino acids. Germline CDR1 and CDR2: SQVTM and ANQGSEA. Trimming shortened V by 1 base and J by 10 bases, and 13 bases separated the two germline ends. The chain's CDR3 is CSVEVTTGRAFF. The CDR3 DNA follows: TGCAGCGTTGAAGTTACCACGGGTAGAGCTTTCTTT. Based on the CDR3 plus reference TRBV29-1 and TRBJ1-1, the full variable domain is SAVISQKPSRDICQRGTSLTIQCQVDSQVTMMFWYRQQPGQSLTLIATANQGSEATYESGFVIDKFPISRPNLTFSTLTVSNMSPEDSSIYLCSVEVTTGRAFFGQGTRLTVV.

The chain combines TRBV11-2 with TRBJ1-2, with D unresolved. The length of the CDR3 is 13 residues. The V end was cut by 5 bases, the J end by 8 bases, with 15 bases between. The germline V gene has CDR1 SGHAT and CDR2 FQNNGV. This CDR3 reads CASSPGHSGGYTF. Written as DNA, the CDR3 is TGTGCCAGCAGCCCCGGTCACTCGGGGGGCTACACCTTC.

The chain links TRBV30 to TRBJ1-2, with TRBD1 matching over 7 bases. Trimming at V came to 4 bases and at J to 7 bases, leaving 9 bases not matched to a gene. Germline CDR1 is GTSNPN and CDR2 is SVGIG (reference sequence). The CDR3 consists of 13 residues. The CDR3 spells CAWKEGARSGYTF. DNA of the CDR3: TGTGCCTGGAAGGAGGGGGCGCGGAGTGGCTACACCTTC.

The table lists this clonotype with a count of one. V usage is TRBV18 and J usage is TRBJ1-6; D might be TRBD1 (5 bases). Germline CDR1 KGHSH, CDR2 LQKENI. The CDR3 length is 18 residues. The ends were cut back, 6 bases at V and 7 bases at J, with 25 bases in the middle. CDR3 nucleotide sequence: TGTGCCAGCTCCACCTTCCCAGTCCTTCTCAAGGGGAATTCACCCCTCCACTTT. Translated, it gives CASSTFPVLLKGNSPLHF.

The V and J genes are TRBV5-6 and TRBJ2-1, with unresolved D. The CDR3 consists of 15 residues. V lost 4 bases and J lost 0, with 11 bases in between. From germline, CDR1 is SGHDT and CDR2 YYEEEE. The CDR3 bases are TGTGCCAGCAGCAAGAGACCACGCTCCTACAATGAGCAGTTCTTC. Residues: CASSKRPRSYNEQFF.

V and J are TRBV20-1 and TRBJ1-6; D ambiguous. V dropped 3 bases and J dropped 3 bases, with 9 bases sitting between them. The germline CDR1 and CDR2 sequences are DFQATT and SNEGSKA (reference sequence). The CDR3 spans 14 residues. In DNA, the CDR3 is TGCAGTGCTAGGGGCGCCAACTATAATTCACCCCTCCACTTT. Translating it yields CSARGANYNSPLHF.

The chain is built from TRBV6-6 and TRBJ2-5; D unclear. Germline V gives CDR1 MNHNY, CDR2 SVGAGI (reference sequence). The CDR3 has 13 residues. Trimming removed 4 bases at V and 4 bases at J, with 10 bases between. As DNA, the CDR3 is TGTGCCAGCAGTTCACGAATGGGAGAGACCCAGTACTTC. Translation gives CASSSRMGETQYF.

The gene calls are TRBV20-1 and TRBJ1-1, with D maybe TRBD1 (5 bases). Per the germline V gene, CDR1 is DFQATT and CDR2 is SNEGSKA (reference sequence). V lost 6 bases, J lost 5 bases, and 19 bases lay in between. CDR3 length: 14 residues. As DNA, the CDR3 is TGCAGTGCACTTGGTGTAGGGGCTCCGACTGAAGCTTTCTTT. It translates to CSALGVGAPTEAFF.

This clonotype was counted once. The CDR3 loop is CASSFSGQDFDGYTF. DNA of the CDR3: TGCGCCAGCAGCTTCAGTGGACAGGACTTTGATGGCTACACCTTC. This rearrangement joins TRBV5-1 to TRBJ1-2; 7 bases line up with TRBD1. With 2 bases clipped from V and 6 bases from J, the junction kept 10 bases outside the gene matches. Germline-derived CDR1 and CDR2 are SGHRS and YFSETQ. The CDR3 runs 15 residues.

The chain joins TRBV29-1 to TRBJ1-1, with TRBD1 as a possible D gene (6 bases). The germline V gene encodes CDR1 SQVTM and CDR2 ANQGSEA. V lost 6 bases and J 0 bases, leaving 8 bases between the germline ends. The CDR3 has 12 amino acids. The CDR3 loop reads CSVGQMNTEAFF. The CDR3 region has the DNA TGCAGCGTGGGACAAATGAACACTGAAGCTTTCTTT.

As DNA, the CDR3 is TGTGCCAGCAGTGCACTAGCGGGGGGGCCCGCAGATACGCAGTATTTT. Protein sequence: CASSALAGGPADTQYF. The chain combines TRBV6-4 with TRBJ2-3, with 13 bases aligning to TRBD2. Germline CDR1 reads MRHNA; CDR2 reads SNTAGT. Trimming at V came to 4 bases and at J to 4 bases, leaving 5 bases not matched to a gene. The CDR3 is 16 amino acids.